This T cell receptor (beta chain) appears in the sequencing data of a study of blood T cell repertoires in COVID-19. The repertoire was sequenced with immunoSEQ multiplex PCR; TCRdb's copy has only in-frame clones and lacks some. The sample has 50,000 to 85,000 clones, approximately 80% seen once; the top ten hold 6.6%. The CDR3 sequence is 18 residues long. The germline V gene has CDR1 SGHRS and CDR2 YFSETQ. This sequence was found in a man aged 60 to 75 with acute or convalescent COVID-19. The chain combines TRBV5-1 with TRBJ2-3; 7 bases align to TRBD1. Input material: peripheral blood. This CDR3 reads CAPPRWDRGKGATDTQYF. As DNA, the CDR3 is TGCGCACCACCCCGGTGGGACAGAGGGAAGGGGGCCACAGATACGCAGTATTTT.